Listed below are T cell receptor beta chains from one sample, sequenced in a study of T cells in localized non-small cell lung cancer. Profiled with immunoSEQ multiplex PCR; TCRdb holds only in-frame clones, not every one. The table records some 36,000 clones, roughly 90% of them present only once. The sample in question was peripheral blood mononuclear cells, obtained before any cancer treatment. The receptor source for this set is a male donor older than 55 with stage II lung adenocarcinoma. Each CDR3 is given with its conserved first and last residue. Each record gives: clone size, D gene, V gene, CDR3 length, CDR3 protein. D genes are given only for firm matches. The size field is filled for only some rows; it gives once, few, many or a size class.

>.|.|TRBV7-9|14
CASSFSISTDTQYF
>once|.|TRBV5-1|15
CASSLVSGSGNTIYF
>.|.|TRBV28|12
CASSLLRNEQFF
>.|.|TRBV7-2|12
CASSFSHEKLFF
>.|.|TRBV7-8|21
CASSLAIDHLGWASGANVLTF
>.|TRBD1|TRBV19|15
CASSRTGASSYEQYF
>.|.|TRBV7-6|13
CASSSPNGDTQYF
>.|TRBD1|TRBV6-1|14
CATSLGQGNQPQHF
>once|.|TRBV6-1|15
CASSVGVSSYNEQFF
>.|.|TRBV18|14
CASSPTPSEYGYTF
>.|.|TRBV5-1|14
CASSLEVGEDTQYF
>.|.|TRBV10-2|14
CASSAVGGLYEQYF
>.|.|TRBV28|12
CASSLDLEKLFF
>.|.|TRBV10-3|13
CATSRQPSGGYTF
>.|.|TRBV6-1|12
CASGSNTGELFF
>.|.|TRBV7-9|13
CASSYTHSYEQYF
>.|TRBD1|TRBV5-4|13
CASSLAGGHVAFF
>.|.|TRBV11-3|16
CASSLSQAIGDNEQFF
>.|TRBD1|TRBV9|15
CASSGQGNLDTEAFF
>.|TRBD1|TRBV19|13
CASSPSRTGDYTF
>.|.|TRBV29-1|13
CSAGTNMNTEAFF
>.|.|TRBV6-1|14
CASSERGGGQPQHF
>.|.|TRBV19|13
CASRRRVPNEQFF
>.|.|TRBV2|13
CASRAERNYGYTF
>.|.|TRBV5-1|14
CASSPGQSSYEQYF
>once|TRBD1|TRBV28|15
CASSSGQGADYGYTF
>.|TRBD2|TRBV5-3|20
CARSLKRVAGTFLGGNEQFF
>.|.|TRBV28|13
CASSKDGVYGYTF
>few|.|TRBV7-2|11
CATLKGFRAFF
>.|.|TRBV28|13
CASSSGSDEKLFF
>.|TRBD1|TRBV18|15
CASSPQGGGNTEAFF
>once|.|TRBV30|12
CAWASGSLRQTF
>.|TRBD1|TRBV2|13
CASGTGETYEQYF
>.|TRBD1|TRBV6-1|15
CASSEAGGGTDTQYF
>.|.|TRBV2|13
CAGGRIHNYGYTF
>.|.|TRBV27|15
CASSPFLGQIYEQYF
>.|TRBD1|TRBV20-1|11
CSAHTGGEQFF
>.|.|TRBV6-1|15
CASSEGPPRTDTQYF
>.|TRBD2|TRBV2|15
CASRALAGSPDTQYF
>.|TRBD1|TRBV7-6|13
CASSPTGGDGYTF
>.|.|TRBV6-6|14
CASSFLRENTEAFF
>once|TRBD2|TRBV2|17
CASSEVRLAVAKNIQYF
>.|.|TRBV11-1|14
CASSMARGTYEQYF
>.|.|TRBV18|13
CASSPAGRETQYF
>.|.|TRBV7-9|12
CASGGRGYEQYF
>.|.|TRBV7-9|13
CASAPPDLNEQFF
>few|TRBD1|TRBV7-9|14
CASSRGQGDYGYTF
>.|.|TRBV5-1|14
CASSLDGGRQPQHF
>.|.|TRBV6-1|13
CASSEATTYEQYF
>.|.|TRBV12-5|14
CASGLGTVGETQYF
>.|.|TRBV29-1|12
CSVISDSLTCTF
>.|.|TRBV19|14
CASSIGGAQETQYF
>.|TRBD1|TRBV5-1|17
CASSQIPGQGTNTEAFF
>.|.|TRBV13|16
CASSRIREGVVDTQYF
>.|.|TRBV27|17
CASSLSSQGIGNQPQHF